A selection of T cell receptor beta chains follows, all from one sample in a study of T cells and copy number aberrations in small-cell lung cancer. The repertoire was sequenced with immunoSEQ multiplex PCR; TCRdb's copy has only in-frame clones and lacks some. The sample has around 6,100 clones, about 72% seen once. The sample comprised normal tissue next to the tumor. Receptors originate from a woman aged 70-85 years with small cell lung cancer. Some clones in this sample may be carry-over from other donors' samples. Each CDR3 is given with its conserved first and last residue. The order of the fields is V gene, clone size, CDR3 protein. Only part of the rows carry a size: once, few, many, or a class if the clone is expanded.

>TRBV4-1|.
CASSQSVSRAEDTQYF
>TRBV29-1|.
CSVSGATDTQYF
>TRBV2|.
CASSEDRGLGLTKNIQYF
>TRBV4-1|.
CASSDRLAGEETQYF
>TRBV9|medium-sized
CASSARISTDTQYF
>TRBV19|once
CATQTSGVYNEQFF
>TRBV7-9|.
CASSLASASGRPHF
>TRBV7-3|once
CASSLSAAYANTGELFF
>TRBV5-1|few
CASSPREADTEAFF
>TRBV4-3|.
CASSQTGTGLTDTQYF
>TRBV30|.
CAWSVGASGRTDTQYF
>TRBV6-1|.
CASSDRRSPQHF
>TRBV21-1|.
CASSKAWRTTYNEQFF
>TRBV6-5|.
CASRVTGGPSEAFF
>TRBV9|.
CASSGSTRGSRNEQFF
>TRBV19|.
CASSLLTSDTDTQYF
>TRBV5-4|medium-sized
CASSLGTGAYGYTF